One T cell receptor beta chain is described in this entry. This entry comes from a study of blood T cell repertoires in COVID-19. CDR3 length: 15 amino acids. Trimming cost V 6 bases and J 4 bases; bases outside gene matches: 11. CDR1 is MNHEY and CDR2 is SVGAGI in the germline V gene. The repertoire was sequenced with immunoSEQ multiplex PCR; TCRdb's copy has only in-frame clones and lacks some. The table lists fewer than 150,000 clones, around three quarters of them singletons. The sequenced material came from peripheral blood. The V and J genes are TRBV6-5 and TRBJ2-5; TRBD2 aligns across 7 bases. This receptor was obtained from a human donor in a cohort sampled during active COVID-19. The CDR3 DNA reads TGTGCCAGCAGCGCAGGAATCGCGGGGGTAGAGACCCAGTACTTC. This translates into CASSAGIAGVETQYF.